A selection of T cell receptor beta chains follows, all from one sample in a study of cytomegalovirus exposure and HLA in healthy donors. The data were produced by immunoSEQ multiplex PCR, yet TCRdb's version contains in-frame clones alone and is incomplete. The sample lists more than 130,000 clones, roughly 80% occurring once. Source material: PBMCs. The source of these receptors is a man aged 35 to 55 in good health and CMV-seropositive. Each CDR3 is given with its conserved first and last residue. Fields, in order: CDR3 DNA, CDR3 protein, CDR3 length, clone size, J gene, V gene, D gene. D genes are given only for firm matches. Part of the rows lack a size; the others show once, few, many or a class for expanded clones.

CDR3nt: TGTGCCAGCAGCTCGACAGGGGGCCGATACGAGCAGTACTTC; CDR3aa: CASSSTGGRYEQYF; len: 14; abundance: few; j_gene: TRBJ2-7; v_gene: TRBV5-6; d_gene: TRBD1
CDR3nt: TGTGCCAGTACTCCCGGCGCTACAGACAATGAGCAGTTCTTC; CDR3aa: CASTPGATDNEQFF; len: 14; abundance: -; j_gene: TRBJ2-1; v_gene: TRBV19; d_gene: -
CDR3nt: TGTGCCAGCTCACCAATAGGCCGGGACACTGAAGCTTTCTTT; CDR3aa: CASSPIGRDTEAFF; len: 14; abundance: -; j_gene: TRBJ1-1; v_gene: TRBV18; d_gene: -
CDR3nt: TGCGCCAGCAGCCAAGGGGCGGCAGGGGTCGAGCAGTACTTC; CDR3aa: CASSQGAAGVEQYF; len: 14; abundance: -; j_gene: TRBJ2-7; v_gene: TRBV4-1; d_gene: -
CDR3nt: TGTGCCAGCAGCGTAGGACAGGGCACCACCGGGGAGCTGTTTTTT; CDR3aa: CASSVGQGTTGELFF; len: 15; abundance: once; j_gene: TRBJ2-2; v_gene: TRBV9; d_gene: TRBD1
CDR3nt: TGCGCCAGCAGCTTGGGGACAGGGGGCAATCAGCCCCAGCATTTT; CDR3aa: CASSLGTGGNQPQHF; len: 15; abundance: -; j_gene: TRBJ1-5; v_gene: TRBV5-1; d_gene: TRBD1
CDR3nt: TGTGCCAGTAGTAGGCAGGCCGGGAAGGGTTCACCCCTCCACTTT; CDR3aa: CASSRQAGKGSPLHF; len: 15; abundance: -; j_gene: TRBJ1-6; v_gene: TRBV19; d_gene: -
CDR3nt: TGTGCCAGCAGCCGCACTAGCGGGGCGATGAATGAGCAGTTCTTC; CDR3aa: CASSRTSGAMNEQFF; len: 15; abundance: -; j_gene: TRBJ2-1; v_gene: TRBV5-6; d_gene: TRBD2
CDR3nt: TGTGCCAGCAGATCGGGACAGGTCACCGGGGAGCTGTTTTTT; CDR3aa: CASRSGQVTGELFF; len: 14; abundance: few; j_gene: TRBJ2-2; v_gene: TRBV11-2; d_gene: TRBD1
CDR3nt: TGCGCCAGCAGGGCGACAGCCGATAGCAATCAGCCCCAGCATTTT; CDR3aa: CASRATADSNQPQHF; len: 15; abundance: -; j_gene: TRBJ1-5; v_gene: TRBV5-1; d_gene: -
CDR3nt: TGTGCCAGCAGTGAGCTTCAGAGGTACGAGCAGTACTTC; CDR3aa: CASSELQRYEQYF; len: 13; abundance: -; j_gene: TRBJ2-7; v_gene: TRBV6-1; d_gene: -
CDR3nt: TGTGCCAGCAGTGAACTAAGGGGCGATCAGCCCCAGCATTTT; CDR3aa: CASSELRGDQPQHF; len: 14; abundance: few; j_gene: TRBJ1-5; v_gene: TRBV6-1; d_gene: -
CDR3nt: TGTGCCAGCAGCTTGGGACAGGTACACAATGAGCAGTTCTTC; CDR3aa: CASSLGQVHNEQFF; len: 14; abundance: -; j_gene: TRBJ2-1; v_gene: TRBV7-8; d_gene: TRBD1
CDR3nt: TGCGCCAGCACGGGCGGGACAGGGCCCCTTCCCCTCCACTTT; CDR3aa: CASTGGTGPLPLHF; len: 14; abundance: -; j_gene: TRBJ1-6; v_gene: TRBV5-1; d_gene: TRBD1
CDR3nt: TGCGCCAGCAGTGACGGACTCTATGGCTACACCTTC; CDR3aa: CASSDGLYGYTF; len: 12; abundance: -; j_gene: TRBJ1-2; v_gene: TRBV10-2; d_gene: -
CDR3nt: TGTGCCAGCAGCTTTGGGCCAACTAATGAAAAACTGTTTTTT; CDR3aa: CASSFGPTNEKLFF; len: 14; abundance: -; j_gene: TRBJ1-4; v_gene: TRBV5-4; d_gene: -
CDR3nt: TGTGCCAGCAGCCAGGGACAGGGCGACCTCAATGAGCAGTTCTTC; CDR3aa: CASSQGQGDLNEQFF; len: 15; abundance: -; j_gene: TRBJ2-1; v_gene: TRBV7-7; d_gene: TRBD1
CDR3nt: TGTGCCATCAGTGAGTCAAAGGGGGCGATCTATGGCTACACCTTC; CDR3aa: CAISESKGAIYGYTF; len: 15; abundance: -; j_gene: TRBJ1-2; v_gene: TRBV10-3; d_gene: TRBD1
CDR3nt: TGTGCCTGGAGTGACAGAAATCAGCCCCAGCATTTT; CDR3aa: CAWSDRNQPQHF; len: 12; abundance: -; j_gene: TRBJ1-5; v_gene: TRBV30; d_gene: -
CDR3nt: TGTGCCAGCAGCCTGGGGACAGTACCCAATCAGCCCCAGCATTTT; CDR3aa: CASSLGTVPNQPQHF; len: 15; abundance: -; j_gene: TRBJ1-5; v_gene: TRBV5-6; d_gene: TRBD1
CDR3nt: TGCGCCAGCCGGGACACTCAGAACACTGAAGCTTTCTTT; CDR3aa: CASRDTQNTEAFF; len: 13; abundance: -; j_gene: TRBJ1-1; v_gene: TRBV5-1; d_gene: -
CDR3nt: TGTGCCATCAGTGACCCCTCGACAGGGGGCGATGAAAAACTGTTTTTT; CDR3aa: CAISDPSTGGDEKLFF; len: 16; abundance: few; j_gene: TRBJ1-4; v_gene: TRBV10-3; d_gene: TRBD1
CDR3nt: TGTGCCAGCAGCTTAGTGTCGGGGGGCGCCTACAAGCAGTACTTC; CDR3aa: CASSLVSGGAYKQYF; len: 15; abundance: -; j_gene: TRBJ2-7; v_gene: TRBV7-9; d_gene: -
CDR3nt: TGTGCCAGTAGTATAGTGTACGAGATCTACAATGAGCAGTTCTTC; CDR3aa: CASSIVYEIYNEQFF; len: 15; abundance: -; j_gene: TRBJ2-1; v_gene: TRBV19; d_gene: -
CDR3nt: TGTGCCAGCAGCTTAACAGCGACAGGGGGTACCAATGAGCAGTTCTTC; CDR3aa: CASSLTATGGTNEQFF; len: 16; abundance: -; j_gene: TRBJ2-1; v_gene: TRBV7-2; d_gene: TRBD1
CDR3nt: TGTGCCAGCAGTTCAGGACAAGGGGCGGCCCAGTACTTC; CDR3aa: CASSSGQGAAQYF; len: 13; abundance: -; j_gene: TRBJ2-5; v_gene: TRBV27; d_gene: -
CDR3nt: TGTGCCAGCAGCTTAGCCTCTAGCGGGGGAGAGCCCCAGTACTTC; CDR3aa: CASSLASSGGEPQYF; len: 15; abundance: -; j_gene: TRBJ2-5; v_gene: TRBV11-3; d_gene: TRBD2
CDR3nt: TGTGCCAGCAGCCAAATAACAGGGACCTATGGCTACACCTTC; CDR3aa: CASSQITGTYGYTF; len: 14; abundance: -; j_gene: TRBJ1-2; v_gene: TRBV7-9; d_gene: -
CDR3nt: TGTGCCAGCAGCTTGGGACAGGGGATCCAAGAGACCCAGTACTTC; CDR3aa: CASSLGQGIQETQYF; len: 15; abundance: -; j_gene: TRBJ2-5; v_gene: TRBV5-6; d_gene: TRBD1
CDR3nt: TGTGCCAGCAGCAAGGGGGGGTATAGCAATCAGCCCCAGCATTTT; CDR3aa: CASSKGGYSNQPQHF; len: 15; abundance: -; j_gene: TRBJ1-5; v_gene: TRBV9; d_gene: -
CDR3nt: TGTGCCAGCAGGGTAACAGCCTCGCGCTACAATGAGCAGTTCTTC; CDR3aa: CASRVTASRYNEQFF; len: 15; abundance: -; j_gene: TRBJ2-1; v_gene: TRBV27; d_gene: -
CDR3nt: TGCAGCGTCTGGACTAGCGGGAGGTCCCCCTACGAGCAGTACTTC; CDR3aa: CSVWTSGRSPYEQYF; len: 15; abundance: few; j_gene: TRBJ2-7; v_gene: TRBV29-1; d_gene: TRBD2
CDR3nt: TGCGCCAGCAGCTTGGACAGCTTCACTGAAGCTTTCTTT; CDR3aa: CASSLDSFTEAFF; len: 13; abundance: once; j_gene: TRBJ1-1; v_gene: TRBV5-1; d_gene: -
CDR3nt: TGTGCCAGCAACCAGGGGCACCTCTATGGCTACACCTTC; CDR3aa: CASNQGHLYGYTF; len: 13; abundance: -; j_gene: TRBJ1-2; v_gene: TRBV30; d_gene: -
CDR3nt: TGTGCCAGCAGTGAACGACCGGGACACTACCTGTTTAACTATGGCTACACCTTC; CDR3aa: CASSERPGHYLFNYGYTF; len: 18; abundance: -; j_gene: TRBJ1-2; v_gene: TRBV6-1; d_gene: -
CDR3nt: TGTGCCAGCAGTTACGGACAGGGCTACACTGAAGCTTTCTTT; CDR3aa: CASSYGQGYTEAFF; len: 14; abundance: -; j_gene: TRBJ1-1; v_gene: TRBV6-5; d_gene: TRBD1
CDR3nt: TGTGCCAGCAGGAAGGGACGGCGGGAGATTTATAATTCACCCCTCCACTTT; CDR3aa: CASRKGRREIYNSPLHF; len: 17; abundance: -; j_gene: TRBJ1-6; v_gene: TRBV27; d_gene: -
CDR3nt: TGTGCCAGTAGTAAGGCAGGCCGAGCCTACGAGCAGTACTTC; CDR3aa: CASSKAGRAYEQYF; len: 14; abundance: -; j_gene: TRBJ2-7; v_gene: TRBV19; d_gene: -
CDR3nt: TGTGCCAGCAGTTACAGGGGACAAGAGACCCAGTACTTC; CDR3aa: CASSYRGQETQYF; len: 13; abundance: -; j_gene: TRBJ2-5; v_gene: TRBV6-5; d_gene: -
CDR3nt: TGCGCCAGCAGCTTGGGTCAGAACTACTACGAGCAGTACTTC; CDR3aa: CASSLGQNYYEQYF; len: 14; abundance: -; j_gene: TRBJ2-7; v_gene: TRBV5-1; d_gene: -
CDR3nt: TGTGCCAGCAGTGAAGGGGGGGCAGATACGCAGTATTTT; CDR3aa: CASSEGGADTQYF; len: 13; abundance: -; j_gene: TRBJ2-3; v_gene: TRBV2; d_gene: -
CDR3nt: TGTGCCAGTAGGCTCAGAAAGGGACTAGCGGGAGGGCCCTCGGGTACGCAGTATTTT; CDR3aa: CASRLRKGLAGGPSGTQYF; len: 19; abundance: -; j_gene: TRBJ2-3; v_gene: TRBV19; d_gene: TRBD2
CDR3nt: TGCGCCAGCAGCCGGACAGGGAGCCCTTACGAGCAGTACTTC; CDR3aa: CASSRTGSPYEQYF; len: 14; abundance: -; j_gene: TRBJ2-7; v_gene: TRBV5-1; d_gene: TRBD1
CDR3nt: TGTGCCTGGAGTGTGGGAGGGTATGACACTGAAGCTTTCTTT; CDR3aa: CAWSVGGYDTEAFF; len: 14; abundance: once; j_gene: TRBJ1-1; v_gene: TRBV30; d_gene: -
CDR3nt: TGTGCCAGCAGGATGGGCGCCGGGAGACAAGAGACCCAGTACTTC; CDR3aa: CASRMGAGRQETQYF; len: 15; abundance: -; j_gene: TRBJ2-5; v_gene: TRBV6-5; d_gene: -
CDR3nt: TGTGCCAGTAGTATAGTTCTAGGTCTGGGTGGCTACACCTTC; CDR3aa: CASSIVLGLGGYTF; len: 14; abundance: -; j_gene: TRBJ1-2; v_gene: TRBV19; d_gene: -
CDR3nt: TGCGCCAGCAGTAAACAACAGGGGATCTACACTGAAGCTTTCTTT; CDR3aa: CASSKQQGIYTEAFF; len: 15; abundance: -; j_gene: TRBJ1-1; v_gene: TRBV10-1; d_gene: TRBD1
CDR3nt: TGTGCCAGCAGCCAAGATTGGGGACAGGGTAACTCTGGAAACACCATATATTTT; CDR3aa: CASSQDWGQGNSGNTIYF; len: 18; abundance: -; j_gene: TRBJ1-3; v_gene: TRBV4-2; d_gene: TRBD1
CDR3nt: TGTGCCAGCAGCTTGCCCGGGACAGGGACGAACACCATATATTTT; CDR3aa: CASSLPGTGTNTIYF; len: 15; abundance: -; j_gene: TRBJ1-3; v_gene: TRBV5-6; d_gene: TRBD1
CDR3nt: TGTGCCAGCAGTGAAGAACTAGCGGGGGCCAATGAGCAGTTCTTC; CDR3aa: CASSEELAGANEQFF; len: 15; abundance: few; j_gene: TRBJ2-1; v_gene: TRBV6-1; d_gene: TRBD2
CDR3nt: TGCGCCAGCAGCCAAGGCAGGGCGAATAATTCACCCCTCCACTTT; CDR3aa: CASSQGRANNSPLHF; len: 15; abundance: few; j_gene: TRBJ1-6; v_gene: TRBV4-3; d_gene: -
CDR3nt: TGTGCCAGCAGTTACTCGCGGTATTACGAGCAGTACTTC; CDR3aa: CASSYSRYYEQYF; len: 13; abundance: -; j_gene: TRBJ2-7; v_gene: TRBV6-6; d_gene: -
CDR3nt: TGCGCCAGCAGCTTGCAGGGGCCTGAAGCTTTCTTT; CDR3aa: CASSLQGPEAFF; len: 12; abundance: -; j_gene: TRBJ1-1; v_gene: TRBV5-1; d_gene: -
CDR3nt: TGTGCCAGCAGAGTCGCCTACTTCTATGGCTACACCTTC; CDR3aa: CASRVAYFYGYTF; len: 13; abundance: -; j_gene: TRBJ1-2; v_gene: TRBV6-1; d_gene: -
CDR3nt: TGTGCCAGCAGCCAACAGGGGAACACTGAAGCTTTCTTT; CDR3aa: CASSQQGNTEAFF; len: 13; abundance: few; j_gene: TRBJ1-1; v_gene: TRBV6-5; d_gene: -
CDR3nt: TGCGCCAGCAGCCGACAGGGGGGCACTGAAGCTTTCTTT; CDR3aa: CASSRQGGTEAFF; len: 13; abundance: once; j_gene: TRBJ1-1; v_gene: TRBV4-1; d_gene: TRBD1
CDR3nt: TGTGCCAGCAGCTCTCTCCGGGACAGGGCCAGGACCCAGTACTTC; CDR3aa: CASSSLRDRARTQYF; len: 15; abundance: -; j_gene: TRBJ2-5; v_gene: TRBV11-2; d_gene: TRBD1
CDR3nt: TGCGCCAGCGCCGGGAGGGCCGGCACAGATACGCAGTATTTT; CDR3aa: CASAGRAGTDTQYF; len: 14; abundance: -; j_gene: TRBJ2-3; v_gene: TRBV10-2; d_gene: TRBD2
CDR3nt: TGCGCCAGCCGGCCGCAGGGGGCCGGGAAACTGTTTTTT; CDR3aa: CASRPQGAGKLFF; len: 13; abundance: -; j_gene: TRBJ1-4; v_gene: TRBV10-2; d_gene: TRBD1